This T cell receptor (beta chain) was recorded in a study of blood T cell repertoires in COVID-19. Study-wide context: The United States, Italy and Spain supplied acute and convalescent COVID-19 samples. Sample material is recorded as cDNA or gDNA derived from T cells, B-cell-depleted T cells, or PBMCs.

Germline values: CDR1 KGHSH, CDR2 LQKENI. The CDR3 has 20 residues. After removal of 3 bases from V and 4 bases from J, the junction contained 16 bases not matched to a gene. This clone has a handful of counts. Authors' processing steps: Reference gene primer amplification yielded estimated nucleated cell counts. Sequencing used immunoSEQ multiplex PCR; TCRdb keeps in-frame clones, though not all of them. V and J calls and clone size are those listed in that table; D and trimming were worked out from the DNA. Altogether 200,000 or so clones are present, 85% being singletons, with the ten largest covering under 0.95%.

The chain has TRBV18 and TRBJ1-3, with 12 bases lining up with TRBD1. Sequencing was done on a sample of peripheral blood. The origin of this receptor is a man aged 60-69 years with COVID-19, enrolled during active disease. CDR3 nucleotides: TGTGCCAGCTCACCTCGCCCGGGACAGGGGGCCTCCAGAGGCGGAAACACCATATATTTT. Amino acid sequence: CASSPRPGQGASRGGNTIYF.